These 29 T cell receptor beta chains share one sample of origin, sequenced in a study of kidney transplant recipient with SARS-CoV-2 infection. TCRdb re-called the reads with MiXCR, one entry per CDR3 protein. This sample has 200,000 to 300,000 distinct CDR3 sequences, with less than 35% found just once. The sample in question was a blood sample, obtained at baseline and on day 111 from a kidney transplant recipient. The receptors here all came from a male patient between 25 and 40 years old who had COVID-19 and was a kidney transplant recipient. Some T cells may originate from the graft donor.

This clonotype was picked up many times. The chain combines TRBV7-2 with TRBJ2-7; D assignment may be TRBD1 or TRBD2 (5 bases each). CDR1 is SGHTA and CDR2 is FQGNSA in the germline V gene. Deletions cut 0 bases from V and 2 bases from J, with 11 bases between. The CDR3 is made up of 15 amino acids. The CDR3 reads CASSLAPGTTYEQYF. CDR3 sequence (DNA): TGTGCCAGCAGCTTAGCCCCCGGGACCACCTACGAGCAGTACTTC.

For this clonotype: Given a much more abundant clone one base away, this may be a read error. V gene TRBV7-9 combines with J gene TRBJ1-4; TRBD1 matches 9 bases. Germline V gene lookup returns CDR1 SEHNR and CDR2 FQNEAQ (reference sequence). This CDR3 region has 14 residues. The CDR3: CASSLGQGHEKLLF. CDR3 in DNA: TGTGCCAGCAGCCTGGGACAGGGACATGAAAAACTGCTTTTT.

The chain has TRBV9 and TRBJ2-2; D is perhaps TRBD2 (5 bases). Germline V CDR1 and CDR2: SGDLS, YYNGEE. CDR3 size: 15 residues. Deletions cut 3 bases from V and 4 bases from J, with 13 bases between. As DNA, the CDR3 is TGTGCCAGCAGCGCAGAAGGGCGGGTCACCGGGGAGCTGTTTTTT. Protein: CASSAEGRVTGELFF.

Details on this clonotype: A single base separates this from a much larger clone, so it may be a read error. V and J are TRBV30 and TRBJ1-2; D uncertain. There are 16 residues in the CDR3. CDR1 and CDR2 from the germline V gene are GTSNPN and SVGIG (reference sequence). The DNA for the CDR3 is TGTGCCTGGGTGCCCGCGCGTTATAGAAAGACCTATGACTACACCTTC. Translating gives CAWVPARYRKTYDYTF.

Turning to this clonotype: This may come from a read error, since a much larger clone is one base off. This chain joins TRBV10-3 and TRBJ2-7, with D possibly TRBD1 on 5 matching bases. The CDR3 consists of 12 residues. Germline assignment: CDR1 ENHRY and CDR2 SYGVKD. V dropped 9 bases and J dropped 6 bases, with 15 bases sitting between them. The CDR3 spells CAIGASAREQYF. The CDR3 DNA follows: TGTGCCATAGGGGCCTCCGCTCGCGAGCAGTACTTC.

In this sample, this clonotype turned up many times. The gene calls are TRBV12-3 or TRBV12-4 and TRBJ1-2, with no clear D. V lost 5 bases, J lost 4 bases, and 23 bases lay in between. The CDR3 has 17 amino acids. CDR3 DNA sequence: TGTGCCAGCAGTGAATTGGGCAGCTTCCGAAAGACCTATGGCTACACCTTC. It encodes CASSELGSFRKTYGYTF.

This clonotype has only a few counts. V gene TRBV20-1 combines with J gene TRBJ2-4, with D possibly being TRBD1 or TRBD2 (5 bases each). The CDR3 is 20 residues long. Germline-derived CDR1 and CDR2 are DFQATT and SNEGSKA (reference sequence). V gave up 0 bases and J gave up 0 bases, with 24 bases separating them. The CDR3 reads CSARDSPGTVPSVAKNIQYF. The CDR3 coding sequence is TGCAGTGCTAGAGATAGCCCCGGGACGGTCCCATCGGTAGCCAAAAACATTCAGTACTTC.

As concerns this clonotype: A read error is possible here, since a much larger clone lies one base away. J is TRBJ1-1 and V is TRBV28; no firm D call. The germline V gene encodes CDR1 MDHEN and CDR2 SYDVKM. This CDR3 has 13 amino acids. V gave up 3 bases and J gave up 6 bases, with 11 bases separating them. The CDR3 sequence: CASSFRGPAEAFF. CDR3 in DNA: TGTGCCAGCAGTTTCCGAGGGCCCGCTGAAGCTTTCTTT. Filled out from reference TRBV28 and TRBJ1-1, the complete variable domain reads DVKVTQSSRYLVKRTGEKVFLECVQDMDHENMFWYRQDPGLGLRLIYFSYDVKMKEKGDIPEGYSVSREKKERFSLILESASTNQTSMYLCASSFRGPAEAFFGQGTRLTVV.

As regards this clonotype: A much larger clone differs by one base, so this may be a read error. The chain uses TRBV6-2 or TRBV6-3 and TRBJ1-1; D ambiguous. V lost 7 bases and J lost 1, with 16 bases in between. CDR1 MNHEY and CDR2 SVGEGT come from the germline V gene. This CDR3 contains 15 residues. The chain's CDR3 is CASTSPRIGNTEAFF. The DNA for the CDR3 is TGTGCCAGCACTTCCCCACGGATAGGGAACACTGAAGCTTTCTTT.

A note on this clonotype: A much more abundant neighbour one base away suggests this may be a read error. The V call is TRBV5-1, the J call TRBJ2-5, with D possibly being TRBD1 (7 bases). There are 15 residues in the CDR3. Looked up from germline, CDR1 is SGHRS and CDR2 is YFSETQ. V was trimmed by 1 base and J by 7 bases, leaving 17 bases between them. Written as DNA, the CDR3 is TGCGCCAGCAGCTTGAGTGACAGCCAGGGGGGGACCCAGTACTTC. It yields the protein CASSLSDSQGGTQYF.

Worth noting for this clonotype: A much larger clone differs by one base, so this may be a read error. V and J are TRBV6-5 and TRBJ2-5, with D possibly TRBD1 on 6 matching bases. Germline loops: CDR1 MNHEY, CDR2 SVGAGI. This CDR3 region has 14 residues. The CDR3 DNA reads TGTGCCAGCAGTTACGAGTGGGACACCGAGACCCGGTACTTC. Its protein is CASSYEWDTETRYF.

This clonotype was seen ten or more times. This rearrangement joins TRBV20-1 to TRBJ2-7, with 11 bases aligning to TRBD2. Per the germline V gene, CDR1 is DFQATT and CDR2 is SNEGSKA (reference sequence). The CDR3 consists of 13 residues. J was trimmed by 5 bases and V by 4 bases; bases with no gene match: 4. The CDR3 region is CSAKLAGVNEQYF. The DNA of the CDR3 is TGCAGTGCTAAACTAGCGGGAGTAAACGAGCAGTACTTC.

This clonotype has at least ten counts. V gene TRBV18 combines with J gene TRBJ1-3, with 7 bases that match TRBD1. Germline V lookup: CDR1 KGHSH, CDR2 LQKENI. This CDR3 has 17 amino acids. The V gene end was trimmed by 2 bases and the J gene end by 0 bases; junction bases not matched to a gene: 7. The chain's CDR3 is CASSPIGTVSSGNTIYF. Here the CDR3 DNA reads TGTGCCAGCTCACCAATCGGGACAGTGAGCTCTGGAAACACCATATATTTT.

This clonotype showed up many times. This chain uses TRBV3-1 with TRBJ1-1, with no clear D. V lost 5 bases, J lost 4 bases, and 23 bases lay in between. Looked up from germline, CDR1 is LGHDT and CDR2 is YNNKEL (reference sequence). CDR3 length: 17 amino acids. CDR3 sequence (DNA): TGTGCCAGCAGCTGCGGTCATCCCATTTCAATTCGCACTGAAGCTTTCTTT. Translated, it gives CASSCGHPISIRTEAFF.

Concerning this clonotype itself: A much larger clone lies one base from this, so it may be a read error. This rearrangement joins TRBV19 to TRBJ1-2; D gene unclear. The germline V gene encodes CDR1 LNHDA and CDR2 SQIVND (reference sequence). V was shortened by 4 bases and J by 6 bases, with 24 bases between the two germline ends. CDR3 size: 17 residues. CDR3 residues: CASSKAKTNRKTHGYTF. The CDR3, as DNA: TGTGCCAGTAGTAAAGCCAAGACAAATCGAAAGACCCATGGCTACACCTTC.

Worth noting for this clonotype: A much larger clone differs from this one at a single base, so this may be a read error. The chain uses TRBV9 and TRBJ1-3; D unclear. The germline V gene encodes CDR1 SGDLS and CDR2 YYNGEE. The CDR3 contains 12 residues. Trimming stripped 0 bases from V and 4 bases from J, with 2 bases between. The CDR3 nucleotides read TGTGCCAGCAGCGTAGAAGGAAACACCATATATTTT. Translated: CASSVEGNTIYF.

This clonotype was counted at least ten times. The chain is built from TRBV15 and TRBJ2-2; D unclear. Trimming cost V 6 bases and J 2 bases, with 4 bases left between them. Germline V gene sequence: CDR1 LNHNV, CDR2 YYDKDF (reference sequence). CDR3 size: 12 residues. CDR3 in amino acids: CATSSNTGELFF. CDR3 DNA sequence: TGTGCCACCAGTTCAAACACCGGGGAGCTGTTTTTT.

This clonotype occurred many times. This chain links TRBV4-3 with TRBJ1-2; D is possibly TRBD1 (6 bases). Germline V gene lookup returns CDR1 LGHNA and CDR2 YSLEER. Trimming shortened V by 4 bases and J by 6 bases, and 15 bases separated the two germline ends. There are 14 residues in the CDR3. CDR3 region: CASSLNTGANGYTF. Written as DNA, the CDR3 is TGCGCCAGCAGCCTCAACACGGGGGCGAATGGCTACACCTTC.

There are many counts of this clonotype. This chain uses TRBV6-5 with TRBJ1-1, with unresolved D. The CDR3 runs to 13 residues. Germline-derived CDR1 and CDR2 are MNHEY and SVGAGI. V lost 6 bases and J lost 0, with 8 bases in between. The CDR3 sequence is CASRRTMNTEAFF. Written as DNA, the CDR3 is TGTGCCAGCAGAAGAACCATGAACACTGAAGCTTTCTTT.

This clonotype appeared many times. The chain uses TRBV21-1 and TRBJ2-3. TRBV21-1 is shown as a pseudogene. CDR3 length equals 17 residues. CDR3 protein: CASRIVLATVMQDTQYF. The DNA for the CDR3 is TGTGCCAGCAGAATAGTGTTAGCTACAGTCATGCAAGATACGCAGTATTTT.

This clonotype was counted many times. This chain connects TRBV12-3 or TRBV12-4 to TRBJ2-7; TRBD2 matches at 8 bases. With 8 bases clipped from V and 2 bases from J, the junction kept 14 bases outside the gene matches. This CDR3 is built from 16 residues. This CDR3 is CASSRETSAIAYEQYF. In DNA form, the CDR3 reads TGTGCCAGCTCGCGAGAGACTAGCGCGATCGCCTACGAGCAGTACTTC.

With regard to this clonotype: This may be a read error: a much more frequent sequence differs by one nucleotide. The CDR3 bases are TGCAGTGCTGAAGCTAGCGCCTACGAGCAGTACTTC. This encodes CSAEASAYEQYF. This chain uses TRBV20-1 with TRBJ2-7; TRBD2 might be the D (6 bases). V lost 5 bases to trimming and J lost 2 bases, with 10 bases between them. The length of the CDR3 is 12 residues. Germline lookup yields CDR1 DFQATT and CDR2 SNEGSKA (reference sequence).

A word on this clonotype: Since a much larger clone is just one base distant, this may be a read error. The rearrangement uses TRBV5-1 and TRBJ2-7, with 10 bases lining up with TRBD2. Germline V gene lookup returns CDR1 SGHRS and CDR2 YFSETQ. This CDR3 region has 16 residues. CDR3 bases: TGCACCAGCAGCTTTTGGACTAGCGGACCCTCCTACGAGCAGTACTTC. Translated: CTSSFWTSGPSYEQYF. Filled out from reference TRBV5-1 and TRBJ2-7, the complete variable domain reads KAGVTQTPRYLIKTRGQQVTLSCSPISGHRSVSWYQQTPGQGLQFLFEYFSETQRNKGNFPGRFSGRQFSNSRSEMNVSTLELGDSALYLCTSSFWTSGPSYEQYFGPGTRLTVT.

This clonotype was counted at least ten times. The chain employs TRBV18 and TRBJ1-4; 8 bases match TRBD1. The length of the CDR3 is 14 residues. Losses at the gene ends were 3 bases for V and 8 bases for J; bases not matched to a gene: 5. CDR1 KGHSH and CDR2 LQKENI come from the germline V gene. CDR3 DNA sequence: TGTGCCAGCTCACCCGGACAGGGTGGCGAAAAACTGTTTTTT. Residues: CASSPGQGGEKLFF.

This clonotype has at least ten counts. CDR3 in DNA: TGTGCCAGCAGTGGACAGGGGGAAAATGAAGCTTTCTTT. Translated: CASSGQGENEAFF. The chain carries TRBV6-5 and TRBJ1-1; 10 bases are shared with TRBD1. CDR1 and CDR2 from the germline V gene are MNHEY and SVGAGI. The CDR3 runs 13 residues. After removal of 5 bases from V and 7 bases from J, the junction contained 4 bases not matched to a gene.

The table lists this clonotype with many counts. This chain joins TRBV12-3 or TRBV12-4 and TRBJ1-2; no definite D call. The CDR3 is 17 amino acids. The V end lost 5 bases, the J end lost 4 bases, and 23 bases lay between the germline ends. The CDR3 is CASSRAYTAGKTYGYTF. The CDR3 DNA reads TGTGCCAGCAGTCGGGCTTACACAGCAGGAAAGACCTATGGCTACACCTTC.

This clonotype was counted a single time. This clone may be a read error of a much larger clone one base away. This chain connects TRBV28 to TRBJ2-5, with D possibly TRBD2 on 5 matching bases. With the DNA end fitting TRBJ2-7 better, the J assignment may be wrong. Germline V CDR1 and CDR2: MDHEN, SYDVKM. The CDR3 consists of 14 residues. The CDR3 is CTSTHWAEDYEQYF. The CDR3 DNA sequence: TGTACCAGCACCCACTGGGCGGAGGACTACGAGCAGTACTTC.

V usage is TRBV6-2 or TRBV6-3 and J usage is TRBJ1-2, with D uncertain. V was cut by 3 bases and J by 4 bases, with 21 bases left in between. CDR3 length: 17 amino acids. Germline CDR1 MNHEY, CDR2 SVGEGT. CDR3 residues: CASSYSFCIGKTYGYTF. The CDR3 nucleotides read TGTGCCAGCAGTTATTCATTCTGCATCGGAAAGACCTATGGCTACACCTTC.

This clonotype was seen ten or more times. This chain links TRBV30 with TRBJ2-1; D not resolved. Per the germline V gene, CDR1 is GTSNPN and CDR2 is SVGIG (reference sequence). This CDR3 is 13 amino acids long. V was pared by 1 base and J by 6 bases, with 10 bases between. In nucleotides, the CDR3 is TGTGCCTGGAGTGACTTTGTGGCCAATGAGCAGTTCTTC. Residues: CAWSDFVANEQFF. The whole variable domain, filled in from reference TRBV30 and TRBJ2-1, reads SQTIHQWPATLVQPVGSPLSLECTVEGTSNPNLYWYRQAAGRGLQLLFYSVGIGQISSEVPQNLSASRPQDRQFILSSKKLLLSDSGFYLCAWSDFVANEQFFGPGTRLTVL.